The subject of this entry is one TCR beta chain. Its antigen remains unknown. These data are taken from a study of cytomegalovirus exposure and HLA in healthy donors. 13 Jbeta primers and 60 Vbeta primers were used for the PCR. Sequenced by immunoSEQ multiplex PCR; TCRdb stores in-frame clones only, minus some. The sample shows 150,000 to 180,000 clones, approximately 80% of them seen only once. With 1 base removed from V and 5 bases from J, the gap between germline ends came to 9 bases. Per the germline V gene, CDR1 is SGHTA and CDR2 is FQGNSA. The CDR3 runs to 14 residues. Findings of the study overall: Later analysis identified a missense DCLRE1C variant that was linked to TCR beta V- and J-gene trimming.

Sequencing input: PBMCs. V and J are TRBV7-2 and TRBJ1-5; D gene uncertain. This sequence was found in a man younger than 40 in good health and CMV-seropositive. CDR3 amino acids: CASSLGGDHQPQHF. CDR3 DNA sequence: TGTGCCAGCAGCTTAGGGGGAGACCATCAGCCCCAGCATTTT.